This TCR beta chain was observed in a study of graft-versus-host responses after intestinal transplantation. Whole-study context: Induction with anti-thymocyte globulin, then tacrolimus and steroids for around three years, was given to all recipients. Broader study findings: GvH clones were identified in recipient marrow, with some first appearing in ileum or blood. Allografts from individuals with graft-donor T cell macrochimerism displayed high graft-versus-host to host-versus-graft clonal ratios. Peak circulating GvH clone levels tracked with early post-transplant HvG declines.

TCRdb's table, derived via immunoSEQ multiplex PCR, lists solely in-frame clones and lacks some. This table has 35,000 to 45,000 clones, around nine tenths appearing once. The V gene lost 5 bases and the J gene lost 4 bases, with 12 bases spanning the gap. CDR3 length: 13 residues. Per the germline V gene, CDR1 is SGHRS and CDR2 is YFSETQ. Note on this clone: Its cognate antigen is unknown.

The V and J genes are TRBV5-1 and TRBJ2-5; unclear D gene. The sequences come from PBMCs, collected around 280 days after transplant. The TCR sequence derives from a human patient who received an intestinal transplant, so some T cells may come from the graft donor. CDR3 residues: CASSRDRGETQYF. The CDR3 DNA reads as TGCGCCAGCAGTAGAGACCGAGGAGAGACCCAGTACTTC. Combining the CDR3 with reference TRBV5-1 and TRBJ2-5 gives the whole variable domain KAGVTQTPRYLIKTRGQQVTLSCSPISGHRSVSWYQQTPGQGLQFLFEYFSETQRNKGNFPGRFSGRQFSNSRSEMNVSTLELGDSALYLCASSRDRGETQYFGPGTRLLVL.